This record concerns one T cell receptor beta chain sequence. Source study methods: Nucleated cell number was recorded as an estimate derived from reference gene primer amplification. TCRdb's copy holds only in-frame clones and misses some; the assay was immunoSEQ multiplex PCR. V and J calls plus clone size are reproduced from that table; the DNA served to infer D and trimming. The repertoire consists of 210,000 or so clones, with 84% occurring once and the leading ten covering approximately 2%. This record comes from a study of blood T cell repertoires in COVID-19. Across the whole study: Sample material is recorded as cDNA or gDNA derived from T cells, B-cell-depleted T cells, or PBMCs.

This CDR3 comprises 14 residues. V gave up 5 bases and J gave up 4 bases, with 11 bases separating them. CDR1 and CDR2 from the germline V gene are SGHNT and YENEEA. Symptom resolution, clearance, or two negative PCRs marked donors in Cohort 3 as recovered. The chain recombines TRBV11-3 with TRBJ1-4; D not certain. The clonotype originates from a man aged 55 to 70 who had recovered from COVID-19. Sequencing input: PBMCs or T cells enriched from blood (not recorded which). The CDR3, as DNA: TGTGCCAGCAGCCGTAGGCGGGGTAATGAAAAACTGTTTTTT. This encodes CASSRRRGNEKLFF.